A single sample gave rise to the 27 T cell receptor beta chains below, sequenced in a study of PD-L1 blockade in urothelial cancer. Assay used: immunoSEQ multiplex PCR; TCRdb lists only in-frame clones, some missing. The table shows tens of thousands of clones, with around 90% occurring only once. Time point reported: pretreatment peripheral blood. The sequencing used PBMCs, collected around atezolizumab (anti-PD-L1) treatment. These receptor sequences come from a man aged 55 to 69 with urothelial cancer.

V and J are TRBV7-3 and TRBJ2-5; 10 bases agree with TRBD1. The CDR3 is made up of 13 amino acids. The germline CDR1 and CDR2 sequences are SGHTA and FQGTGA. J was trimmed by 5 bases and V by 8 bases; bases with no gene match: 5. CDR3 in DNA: TGTGCCAGCGGGACAGGGGCCCGGGAGACCCAGTACTTC. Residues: CASGTGARETQYF.

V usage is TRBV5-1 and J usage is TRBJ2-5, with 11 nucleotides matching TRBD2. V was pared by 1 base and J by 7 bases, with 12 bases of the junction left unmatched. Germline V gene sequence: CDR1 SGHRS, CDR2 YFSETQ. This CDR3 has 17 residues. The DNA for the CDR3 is TGCGCCAGCAGCTTGCCGGTTGAGGGTAGCGGGAGGGGGACCCAGTACTTC. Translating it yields CASSLPVEGSGRGTQYF.

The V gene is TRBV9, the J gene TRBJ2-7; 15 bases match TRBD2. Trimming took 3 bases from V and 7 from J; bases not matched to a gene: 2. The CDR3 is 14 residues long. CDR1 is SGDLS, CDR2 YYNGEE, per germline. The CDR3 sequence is CASSEGLAGGEQYF. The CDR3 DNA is TGTGCCAGCAGCGAGGGACTAGCGGGAGGTGAGCAGTACTTC.

Here the CDR3 reads CASSLAGGSGNQPQHF. DNA of the CDR3: TGTGCCAGCAGCTTAGCGGGGGGATCGGGCAATCAGCCCCAGCATTTT. The rearrangement joins TRBV7-2 to TRBJ1-5, with a possible D match to TRBD1 (5 bases). CDR3 size: 16 residues. The germline V gene encodes CDR1 SGHTA and CDR2 FQGNSA. V was trimmed by 0 bases and J by 2 bases, leaving 11 bases between them.

The DNA of the CDR3 is TGTGCCAGCAGTTACTCTGGTTACAGGGGCTACGAGCAGTACTTC. Protein product: CASSYSGYRGYEQYF. The chain employs TRBV6-5 and TRBJ2-7; 7 bases are shared with TRBD1. J gave up 3 bases and V 0 bases, and 5 bases lay outside the gene matches. Looked up from germline, CDR1 is MNHEY and CDR2 is SVGAGI. CDR3 length: 15 amino acids.

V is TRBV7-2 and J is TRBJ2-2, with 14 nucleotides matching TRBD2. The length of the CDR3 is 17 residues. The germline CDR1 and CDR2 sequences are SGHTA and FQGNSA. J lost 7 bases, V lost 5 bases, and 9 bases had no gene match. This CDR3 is CASSRGTSGSFGGELFF. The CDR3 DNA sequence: TGTGCCAGCAGCAGGGGGACTAGCGGGAGCTTCGGCGGGGAGCTGTTTTTT.

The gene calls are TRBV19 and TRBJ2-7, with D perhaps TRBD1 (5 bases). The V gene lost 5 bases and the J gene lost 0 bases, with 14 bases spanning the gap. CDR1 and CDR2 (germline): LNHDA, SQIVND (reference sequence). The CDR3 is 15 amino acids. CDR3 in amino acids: CASSEVGQPSYEQYF. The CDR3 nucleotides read TGTGCCAGTAGTGAAGTGGGGCAACCCTCCTACGAGCAGTACTTC.

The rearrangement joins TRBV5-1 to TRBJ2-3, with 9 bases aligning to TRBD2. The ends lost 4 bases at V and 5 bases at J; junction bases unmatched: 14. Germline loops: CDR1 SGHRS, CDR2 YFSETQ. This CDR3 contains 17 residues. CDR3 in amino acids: CASSLYLAGGPGDTQYF. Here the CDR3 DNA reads TGCGCCAGCAGCCTTTATCTGGCGGGGGGGCCTGGAGATACGCAGTATTTT.

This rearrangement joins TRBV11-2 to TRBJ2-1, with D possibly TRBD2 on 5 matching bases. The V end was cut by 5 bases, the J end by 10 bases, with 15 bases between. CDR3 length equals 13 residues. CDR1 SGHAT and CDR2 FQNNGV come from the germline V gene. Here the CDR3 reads CASSPPGKREQFF. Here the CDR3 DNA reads TGTGCCAGCAGCCCCCCCGGGAAGAGGGAGCAGTTCTTC.

The CDR3 loop reads CASSVDLRLAGGLGEQFF. The CDR3 DNA follows: TGTGCCAGCAGCGTAGATCTTAGACTAGCGGGAGGTCTAGGCGAGCAGTTCTTC. V is TRBV9 and J is TRBJ2-1; TRBD2 matches 13 bases. The CDR3 is 18 residues long. V dropped 0 bases and J dropped 10; count of bases not matched to a gene: 13. In germline, CDR1 is SGDLS, CDR2 YYNGEE.

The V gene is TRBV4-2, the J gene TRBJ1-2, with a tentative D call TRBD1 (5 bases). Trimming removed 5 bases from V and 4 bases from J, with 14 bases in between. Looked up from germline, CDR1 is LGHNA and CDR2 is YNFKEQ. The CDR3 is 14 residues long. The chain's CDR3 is CASSDNQGTYGYTF. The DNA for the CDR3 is TGTGCCAGCAGCGACAACCAGGGTACCTATGGCTACACCTTC.

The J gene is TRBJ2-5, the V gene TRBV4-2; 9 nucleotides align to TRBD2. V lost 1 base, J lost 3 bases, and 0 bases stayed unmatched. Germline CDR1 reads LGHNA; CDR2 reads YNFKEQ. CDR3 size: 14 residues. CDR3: CASSQGGGEETQYF. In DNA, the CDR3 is TGTGCCAGCAGCCAAGGCGGGGGGGAAGAGACCCAGTACTTC.

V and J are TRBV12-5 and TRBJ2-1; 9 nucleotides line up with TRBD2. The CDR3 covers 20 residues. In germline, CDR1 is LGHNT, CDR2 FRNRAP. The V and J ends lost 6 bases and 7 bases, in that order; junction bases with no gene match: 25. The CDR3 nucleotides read TGTGCTAGTGGAGTAGCGGGAGATCCCCTGCTCACCGTTGCTACAAATGAGCAGTTCTTC. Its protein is CASGVAGDPLLTVATNEQFF.

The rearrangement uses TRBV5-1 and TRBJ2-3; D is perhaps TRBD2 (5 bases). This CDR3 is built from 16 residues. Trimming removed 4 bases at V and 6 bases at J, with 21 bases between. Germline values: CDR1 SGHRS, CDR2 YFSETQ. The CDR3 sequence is CASSVGTGSRLDTQYF. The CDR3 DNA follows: TGCGCCAGCAGCGTGGGAACGGGATCCCGGCTGGATACGCAGTATTTT.

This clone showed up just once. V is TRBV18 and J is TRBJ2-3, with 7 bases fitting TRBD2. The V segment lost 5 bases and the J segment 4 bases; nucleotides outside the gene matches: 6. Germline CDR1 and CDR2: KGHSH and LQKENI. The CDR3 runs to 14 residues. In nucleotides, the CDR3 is TGTGCCAGCTCAGCCCCGGGGGGACCAGATACGCAGTATTTT. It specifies CASSAPGGPDTQYF. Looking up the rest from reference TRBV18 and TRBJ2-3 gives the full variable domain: NAGVMQNPRHLVRRRGQEARLRCSPMKGHSHVYWYRQLPEEGLKFMVYLQKENIIDESGMPKERFSAEFPKEGPSILRIQQVVRGDSAAYFCASSAPGGPDTQYFGPGTRLTVL.

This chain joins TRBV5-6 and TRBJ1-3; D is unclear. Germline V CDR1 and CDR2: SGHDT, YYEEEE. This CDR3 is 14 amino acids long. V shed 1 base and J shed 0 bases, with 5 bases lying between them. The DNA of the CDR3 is TGTGCCAGCAGCTTGAGGAGCTCTGGAAACACCATATATTTT. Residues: CASSLRSSGNTIYF.

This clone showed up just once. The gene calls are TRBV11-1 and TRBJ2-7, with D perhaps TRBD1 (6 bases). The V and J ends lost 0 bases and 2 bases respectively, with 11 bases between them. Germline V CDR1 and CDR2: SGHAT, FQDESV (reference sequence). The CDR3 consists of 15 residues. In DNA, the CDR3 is TGTGCCAGCAGCTTAGCACCCCAGGGGACCTACGAGCAGTACTTC. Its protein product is CASSLAPQGTYEQYF.

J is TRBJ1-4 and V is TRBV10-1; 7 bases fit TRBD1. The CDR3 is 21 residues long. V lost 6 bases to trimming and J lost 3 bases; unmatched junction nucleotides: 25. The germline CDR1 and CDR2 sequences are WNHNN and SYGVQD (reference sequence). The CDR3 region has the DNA TGCGCCAGCAGGGGGGGACAGCCAAAAAGGAGACCCCCCGCCCCTAATGAAAAACTGTTTTTT. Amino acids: CASRGGQPKRRPPAPNEKLFF.

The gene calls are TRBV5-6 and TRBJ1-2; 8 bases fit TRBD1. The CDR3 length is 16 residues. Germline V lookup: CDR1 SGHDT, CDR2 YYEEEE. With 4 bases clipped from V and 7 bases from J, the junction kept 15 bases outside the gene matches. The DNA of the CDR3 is TGTGCCAGCAGCCTGACTCCGGGACAGGATTTGAGTGGCTACACCTTC. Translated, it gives CASSLTPGQDLSGYTF.

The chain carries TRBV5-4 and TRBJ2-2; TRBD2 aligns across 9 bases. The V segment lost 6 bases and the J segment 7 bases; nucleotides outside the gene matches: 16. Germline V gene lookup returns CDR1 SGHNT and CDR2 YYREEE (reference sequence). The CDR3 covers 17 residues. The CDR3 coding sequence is TGTGCCAGCAACTCTCAGGCGGGCGGGGGGGCCCACGGGGAGCTGTTTTTT. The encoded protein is CASNSQAGGGAHGELFF.

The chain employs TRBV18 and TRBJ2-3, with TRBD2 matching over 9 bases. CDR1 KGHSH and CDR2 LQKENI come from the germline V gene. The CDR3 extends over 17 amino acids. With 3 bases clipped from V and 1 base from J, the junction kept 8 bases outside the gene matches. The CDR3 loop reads CASSPLMTSGRTDTQYF. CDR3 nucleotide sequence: TGTGCCAGCTCACCCCTAATGACTAGCGGTCGCACAGATACGCAGTATTTT.

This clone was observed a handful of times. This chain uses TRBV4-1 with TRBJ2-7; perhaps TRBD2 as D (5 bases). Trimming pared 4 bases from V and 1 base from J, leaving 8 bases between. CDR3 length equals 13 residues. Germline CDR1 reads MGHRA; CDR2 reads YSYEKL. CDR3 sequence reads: CASSRGLSYEQYF. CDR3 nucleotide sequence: TGCGCCAGCAGCCGAGGGCTTTCCTACGAGCAGTACTTC.

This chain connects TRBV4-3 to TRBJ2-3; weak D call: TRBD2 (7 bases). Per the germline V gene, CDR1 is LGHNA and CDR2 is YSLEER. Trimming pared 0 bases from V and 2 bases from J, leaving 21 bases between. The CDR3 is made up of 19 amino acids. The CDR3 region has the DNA TGCGCCAGCAGCCAAGATCTCCCGCGGGGGCCACTTTACACAGATACGCAGTATTTT. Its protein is CASSQDLPRGPLYTDTQYF.

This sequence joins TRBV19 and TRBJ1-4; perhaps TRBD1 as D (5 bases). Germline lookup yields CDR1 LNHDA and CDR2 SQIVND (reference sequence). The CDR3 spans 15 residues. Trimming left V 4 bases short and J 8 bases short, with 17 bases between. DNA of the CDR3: TGTGCCAGTAGTAGTCCCCGGGACTACGACGAAAAACTGTTTTTT. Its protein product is CASSSPRDYDEKLFF.

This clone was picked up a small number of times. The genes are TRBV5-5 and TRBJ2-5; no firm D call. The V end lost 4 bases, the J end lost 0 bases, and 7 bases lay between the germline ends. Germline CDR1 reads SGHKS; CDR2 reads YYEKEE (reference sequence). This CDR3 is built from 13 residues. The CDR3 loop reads CASSQIDQETQYF. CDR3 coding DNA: TGTGCCAGCAGCCAGATCGACCAAGAGACCCAGTACTTC.

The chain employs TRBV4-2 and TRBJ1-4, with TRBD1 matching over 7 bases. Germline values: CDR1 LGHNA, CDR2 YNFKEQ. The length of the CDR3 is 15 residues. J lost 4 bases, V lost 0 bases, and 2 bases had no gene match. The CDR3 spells CASSQEDRVNEKLFF. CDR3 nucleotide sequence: TGTGCCAGCAGCCAAGAAGACAGGGTTAATGAAAAACTGTTTTTT.

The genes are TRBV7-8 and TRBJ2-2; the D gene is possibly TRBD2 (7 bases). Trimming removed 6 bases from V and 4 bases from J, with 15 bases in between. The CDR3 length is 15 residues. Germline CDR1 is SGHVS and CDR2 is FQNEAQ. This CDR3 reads CASSRGGAITGELFF. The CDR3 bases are TGTGCCAGCAGTCGAGGGGGGGCGATCACCGGGGAGCTGTTTTTT.